This T cell receptor beta chain comes out of a study of blood T cell repertoires in COVID-19. At the level of the study: The United States, Italy and Spain provided the acute and convalescent COVID-19 samples. T cells, B-cell-depleted T cells, or PBMCs supplied cDNA or gDNA.

Authors' methods: For nucleated cells, counts were estimated from reference gene primer amplification. The table came from immunoSEQ multiplex PCR; TCRdb's copy has only in-frame clones and leaves some out. V and J calls and clone size are those listed in that table; D and trimming were worked out from the DNA. This repertoire shows some 90,000 clones, less than 85% found once; its top ten account for 10%. Germline lookup yields CDR1 ENHRY and CDR2 SYGVKD. The CDR3 is 14 residues long. V was pared by 5 bases and J by 3 bases, with 14 bases between. The chain combines TRBV10-3 with TRBJ2-7; TRBD1 is a possible D gene (6 bases). The origin of this receptor is a woman aged 65 to 85 with acute or convalescent COVID-19. Sequencing was performed on peripheral blood. Written as DNA, the CDR3 is TGTGCCATCAGTCCCGGGGACATCAACTACGAGCAGTACTTC. Its translation is CAISPGDINYEQYF.